The 7 T cell receptor beta chains given below trace back to one sample, sequenced in a study of Graves' ophthalmopathy and Graves' hyperthyroidism. The TCR beta CDR3 regions underwent amplification from RNA transcripts. The library came from an HTBI-primed first-round RT-PCR and a second-round multiplex PCR. Each CDR3 protein is one row after TCRdb ran MiXCR on the multiplex PCR reads. The sample lists 300,000 to 500,000 distinct CDR3 sequences, roughly 14% seen once, with around 7% in the top ten. Sequenced input: peripheral blood. These receptors came from a woman aged 18-29 years with stable Graves' hyperthyroidism.

The table lists this clonotype with many counts. A read error may account for a junction end that differs from germline. The V call is TRBV11-2, the J call TRBJ2-7; D unclear. Germline CDR1 is SGHAT and CDR2 is FQNNGV. This CDR3 is 11 amino acids long. This CDR3 reads CASSFRTGFFF. The CDR3, as DNA: TGTGCCAGCAGCTTCAGGACGGGCTTCTTTTTC.

Ten or more counts support this clonotype. The CDR3: CATSRDRPGISPQHF. The CDR3 DNA reads TGTGCCACCAGCAGAGATCGACCAGGCATCAGCCCCCAGCATTTT. The chain combines TRBV15 with TRBJ1-5; no firm D call. V dropped 0 bases and J dropped 10 bases, with 16 bases sitting between them. The CDR3 has 15 residues. The germline V gene encodes CDR1 LNHNV and CDR2 YYDKDF (reference sequence).

V is TRBV12-3 or TRBV12-4 and J is TRBJ1-2, with D possibly TRBD1 on 5 matching bases. The CDR3 length is 14 residues. V was clipped by 6 bases and J by 5 bases, with 16 bases between them. CDR3 in DNA: TGTGCCAGCAGGGTCCGCTCGGGGCAATATGGCTACACCTTC. Protein product: CASRVRSGQYGYTF.

Note on this clonotype: This may be a read error, as it is one base from a much larger clone. The chain carries TRBV6-1 and TRBJ1-5; possibly TRBD1 for D (5 bases). The CDR3 length is 13 residues. Germline V CDR1 and CDR2: MNHNS, SASEGT. The CDR3 nucleotides are TGTGCCAGCAGCAACGGGGGGTATCAGCCCCAGCGTTTT. Its protein product is CASSNGGYQPQRF.

This clonotype has a count of ten or more. The chain combines TRBV2 with TRBJ2-7; 8 bases are shared with TRBD2. The J segment lost 6 bases and the V segment lost 0 bases, leaving 1 base of the junction unmatched. Germline V lookup: CDR1 SNHLY, CDR2 FYNNEI. The CDR3 loop spans 13 amino acids. The CDR3 loop is CASSEARGVEQYF. CDR3 coding DNA: TGTGCCAGCAGTGAAGCGCGGGGGGTCGAGCAGTACTTC. Combining the CDR3 with reference TRBV2 and TRBJ2-7 gives the whole variable domain EPEVTQTPSHQVTQMGQEVILRCVPISNHLYFYWYRQILGQKVEFLVSFYNNEISEKSEIFDDQFSVERPDGSNFTLKIRSTKLEDSAMYFCASSEARGVEQYFGPGTRLTVT.

This clonotype was detected ten times or more. This chain links TRBV7-9 with TRBJ1-2; 11 bases line up with TRBD1. The V gene end was trimmed by 7 bases and the J gene end by 4 bases; junction bases not matched to a gene: 5. Germline V lookup: CDR1 SEHNR, CDR2 FQNEAQ (reference sequence). There are 14 residues in the CDR3. CDR3 bases: TGTGCCAGCAACCGGGACAGGGGGTTCTATGGCTACACCTTC. Translated, it gives CASNRDRGFYGYTF.

The table lists this clonotype with many counts. The rearrangement joins TRBV7-2 to TRBJ2-5; 9 bases match TRBD1. The CDR3 runs to 14 residues. The J segment lost 4 bases and the V segment lost 5 bases, leaving 5 bases of the junction unmatched. Germline V gene data show CDR1 as SGHTA and CDR2 as FQGNSA. CDR3 nucleotides: TGTGCCAGCAGCCGGACAGGGGTACGAGAGACCCAGTACTTC. It is translated as CASSRTGVRETQYF.